Following are 19 T cell receptor beta chains from one sample sequenced in a study of CD8+ T cells in alopecia areata. Sequencing relied on a cDNA template that was reverse transcribed from extracted RNA. Repertoires were generated with immunoSEQ multiplex PCR, while TCRdb's copy carries only in-frame clones and drops some. In the table there are a few hundred thousand clones, around 64% of which are singletons. This sample's treatment: oral pan-JAK inhibitor, 5-10 mg twice daily. The sample was CD4+ T cells sorted from blood, taken at roughly week 53, from a patient treated with tofacitinib. Every receptor here comes from a human donor with alopecia areata.

Regarding this clone: The DNA is left out, because the CDR3 cannot be placed on it with certainty; the CDR3 is given as TCRdb lists it. The sample contains more than one DNA sequence encoding this CDR3. The chain uses TRBV5-1 and TRBJ2-6. The germline V gene has CDR1 SGHRS and CDR2 YFSETQ. Including both end residues, the CDR3 is 15 amino acids long. CDR3 protein: CASSLAVPGANVLTF.

This chain uses TRBV10-3 with TRBJ1-5; tentative D call: TRBD1 (5 bases). Trimming cost V 10 bases and J 1 base, with 11 bases left between them. The CDR3 runs to 13 residues. CDR1 and CDR2 from the germline V gene are ENHRY and SYGVKD. Here the CDR3 reads CATAGGSNQPQHF. The CDR3 nucleotides are TGTGCCACGGCTGGGGGGAGCAATCAGCCCCAGCATTTT.

V and J are TRBV7-2 and TRBJ1-5; TRBD1 might be the D (5 bases). Trimming pared 5 bases from V and 0 bases from J, leaving 14 bases between. Germline CDR1 is SGHTA and CDR2 is FQGNSA. The CDR3 contains 16 residues. The CDR3 coding sequence is TGTGCCAGCAGCCTACTCGGGGCGATTAGCAATCAGCCCCAGCATTTT. This gives the protein CASSLLGAISNQPQHF.

J is TRBJ1-2 and V is TRBV19; D might be TRBD1 (5 bases). This CDR3 comprises 14 residues. Germline CDR1 is LNHDA and CDR2 is SQIVND (reference sequence). Trimming took off 5 bases at V and 8 bases at J, with 18 bases between the two ends. CDR3: CASSQTAADGGYTF. The CDR3 region has the DNA TGTGCCAGTAGTCAGACAGCGGCGGATGGGGGCTACACCTTC.

This clone was found a few times. V usage is TRBV29-1 and J usage is TRBJ2-7; D gene unclear. The germline V and J ends were trimmed by 3 bases and 2 bases, with 2 bases remaining between them. This CDR3 is 10 amino acids long. Germline lookup yields CDR1 SQVTM and CDR2 ANQGSEA. The CDR3: CSVDTYEQYF. Here the CDR3 DNA reads TGCAGCGTTGACACCTACGAGCAGTACTTC.

This chain joins TRBV30 and TRBJ1-3; tentative D call: TRBD1 (5 bases). CDR1 is GTSNPN, CDR2 SVGIG, per germline (reference sequence). Trimming took off 4 bases at V and 2 bases at J, with 12 bases between the two ends. The CDR3 is 14 residues long. CDR3 nucleotides: TGTGCCTGGAAAAGAGGGGATCCTGGAAACACCATATATTTT. Protein sequence: CAWKRGDPGNTIYF.

This chain links TRBV4-2 with TRBJ2-7, with TRBD2 identical over 12 bases. Trimming removed 1 base from V and 4 bases from J; junction bases left unmatched: 5. The CDR3 extends over 16 amino acids. Germline V gene data show CDR1 as LGHNA and CDR2 as YNFKEQ. In DNA form, the CDR3 reads TGTGCCAGCAGCCAAGCACTAGCGGGGGGCAGGTACGAGCAGTACTTC. Residues: CASSQALAGGRYEQYF.

The rearrangement uses TRBV5-4 and TRBJ2-5; 8 positions agree with TRBD2. This CDR3 region has 14 residues. Per the germline V gene, CDR1 is SGHNT and CDR2 is YYREEE (reference sequence). Trimming cost V 4 bases and J 5 bases; bases outside gene matches: 7. The CDR3 region has the DNA TGTGCCAGCAGCCCCACGACTAGCGTGGAGACCCAGTACTTC. Amino acids: CASSPTTSVETQYF.

The DNA for the CDR3 is TGTGCCAGTAGTAGACGAGACGATCGATCGCAGTATTTT. Translating gives CASSRRDDRSQYF. The gene calls are TRBV19 and TRBJ2-3; D not certain. V was clipped by 4 bases and J by 10 bases, with 15 bases between them. The CDR3 totals 13 residues. Germline V lookup: CDR1 LNHDA, CDR2 SQIVND (reference sequence).

The genes are TRBV5-6 and TRBJ2-1; D ambiguous. CDR3 length: 15 amino acids. Deletions cut 3 bases from V and 4 bases from J, with 14 bases between. Germline CDR1 is SGHDT and CDR2 is YYEEEE. This chain's CDR3 is CASSWALSGYNEQFF. The DNA for the CDR3 is TGTGCCAGCAGCTGGGCCTTGTCCGGGTACAATGAGCAGTTCTTC.

V and J are TRBV29-1 and TRBJ2-5, with TRBD1 matching 8 bases. V shed 7 bases and J 5 bases; nucleotides not matched to a gene: 9. This CDR3 region has 13 residues. The germline V gene has CDR1 SQVTM and CDR2 ANQGSEA. This CDR3 reads CSAERTGTETQYF. DNA of the CDR3: TGCAGCGCCGAAAGGACAGGGACCGAGACCCAGTACTTC.

The chain carries TRBV30 and TRBJ2-1; 11 nucleotides align to TRBD2. Losses at the gene ends were 4 bases for V and 10 bases for J; bases not matched to a gene: 6. The CDR3 consists of 13 residues. Germline CDR1 GTSNPN, CDR2 SVGIG (reference sequence). As DNA, the CDR3 is TGTGCCTGGATGGTAGCGGGGGGGTACGAGCAGTTCTTC. It translates to CAWMVAGGYEQFF.

The chain recombines TRBV15 with TRBJ2-5, with D hard to call. Trimming removed 0 bases from V and 1 base from J, with 9 bases in between. CDR1 is LNHNV, CDR2 YYDKDF, per germline (reference sequence). The CDR3 sequence is 15 residues long. The CDR3 DNA sequence: TGTGCCACCAGCAGAGATTGGAGAATCCAAGAGACCCAGTACTTC. The encoded protein is CATSRDWRIQETQYF.

V and J are TRBV30 and TRBJ2-1, with 12 bases that match TRBD2. The ends lost 4 bases at V and 7 bases at J; junction bases unmatched: 5. Germline V gives CDR1 GTSNPN, CDR2 SVGIG (reference sequence). This CDR3 is 14 amino acids long. The CDR3 protein is CAWTTSGGFNEQFF. The DNA for the CDR3 is TGTGCCTGGACAACTAGCGGGGGGTTTAATGAGCAGTTCTTC.

This clone was detected a few times. This chain joins TRBV4-3 and TRBJ1-4; TRBD1 might be the D (5 bases). Germline V gives CDR1 LGHNA, CDR2 YSLEER. The CDR3 length is 18 residues. V gave up 0 bases and J gave up 5 bases, with 19 bases separating them. CDR3 in DNA: TGCGCCAGCAGCCAAGATCGAGCAGGGCAGGGAGGGAATGAAAAACTGTTTTTT. Protein sequence: CASSQDRAGQGGNEKLFF.

This clone was counted a few times. The J gene is TRBJ2-7, the V gene TRBV11-1, with D perhaps matching TRBD2 (5 bases). The V end lost 5 bases, the J end lost 2 bases, and 13 bases lay between the germline ends. There are 14 residues in the CDR3. Per germline, CDR1 SGHAT and CDR2 FQDESV (reference sequence). The CDR3 reads CASSRGRSTYEQYF. The CDR3 nucleotides read TGTGCCAGCAGCCGCGGGCGGAGCACCTACGAGCAGTACTTC. The complete variable domain, with remaining parts taken from reference TRBV11-1 and TRBJ2-7, reads EAEVAQSPRYKITEKSQAVAFWCDPISGHATLYWYRQILGQGPELLVQFQDESVVDDSQLPKDRFSAERLKGVDSTLKIQPAELGDSAMYLCASSRGRSTYEQYFGPGTRLTVT.

This sequence joins TRBV29-1 and TRBJ1-5, with D hard to call. CDR3 size: 12 residues. The V gene's germline CDR1 is SQVTM and CDR2 ANQGSEA. V was cut by 7 bases and J by 0 bases, with 7 bases left in between. The CDR3 loop is CSASNSNQPQHF. For the CDR3, the DNA is TGCAGCGCAAGTAATAGCAATCAGCCCCAGCATTTT.

This clone was observed a handful of times. The rearrangement joins TRBV25-1 to TRBJ1-1, with D possibly TRBD1 on 6 matching bases. The V end lost 2 bases, the J end lost 4 bases, and 17 bases lay between the germline ends. The CDR3 consists of 16 residues. Germline lookup yields CDR1 MGHDK and CDR2 SYGVNS. CDR3 region: CASSEEIQGSGTEAFF. DNA for the CDR3: TGTGCCAGCAGTGAAGAAATACAGGGATCGGGCACTGAAGCTTTCTTT.

The rearrangement uses TRBV10-3 and TRBJ2-2, with unresolved D. Germline CDR1 reads ENHRY; CDR2 reads SYGVKD. V dropped 0 bases and J dropped 3 bases, with 2 bases sitting between them. CDR3 length: 13 amino acids. CDR3 DNA: TGTGCCATCAGTGAGTCGGACACCGGGGAGCTGTTTTTT. Translated, it gives CAISESDTGELFF.